This TCR beta chain was found in a study of T cells in Graves' hyperthyroidism and ophthalmopathy. This CDR3 region has 13 residues. Trimming shortened V by 6 bases and J by 3 bases, and 8 bases separated the two germline ends. CDR1 and CDR2 from the germline V gene are KGHDR and SFDVKD. This clonotype came up a few times. Amplified regions were TCR beta CDR3 sequences from RNA transcripts. First-round RT-PCR of the TCR CDR3 relied on the HTBI primer set. TCRdb ran MiXCR on the multiplex PCR reads and lists one entry per CDR3 protein. Of around 240,000 distinct CDR3 sequences listed, around 17% were seen once; the top ten hold less than 35%.

The chain couples TRBV24-1 to TRBJ2-1; possible D gene TRBD1, 6 bases. The TCR originated in a woman aged 18-30 years with Graves' ophthalmopathy. Sequences were obtained from blood. The CDR3 spells CATSKGGYNEQFF. CDR3 nucleotides: TGTGCCACCAGTAAAGGGGGCTACAATGAGCAGTTCTTC.